Sequencing of this T cell receptor beta chain was carried out in a study of cytomegalovirus exposure and HLA in healthy donors. Study details: About 85 million unique TCRs from HLA-typed donors were held in an early release of data.

This clone was picked up one time. This PCR relied on a set of 60 Vbeta primers and 13 Jbeta primers. Profiling relied on immunoSEQ multiplex PCR, and the TCRdb table lists in-frame clones only, not all of them. The profile covers over 70,000 clones, with 60% to 80% appearing a single time and roughly 3.7% taken by the ten largest. Germline lookup yields CDR1 GTSNPN and CDR2 SVGIG (reference sequence). The CDR3 covers 16 residues. V trimming: 2 bases; J trimming: 8 bases; junction bases outside the gene matches: 9. These donors, healthy bone marrow donors, were studied. The chain joins TRBV30 to TRBJ2-3, with TRBD2 identical over 14 bases. Sequenced input: PBMCs. The origin of this receptor is a man younger than 40 in good health and CMV-seronegative. The CDR3 loop is CAWSPGTSGGPATQYF. For the CDR3, the DNA is TGTGCCTGGAGTCCTGGGACTAGCGGGGGCCCCGCTACGCAGTATTTT. The full variable domain, rest sourced from reference TRBV30 and TRBJ2-3, is SQTIHQWPATLVQPVGSPLSLECTVEGTSNPNLYWYRQAAGRGLQLLFYSVGIGQISSEVPQNLSASRPQDRQFILSSKKLLLSDSGFYLCAWSPGTSGGPATQYFGPGTRLTVL.